The 3 T cell receptor beta chains below all came from one sample that was sequenced in a study of metastatic and nonmetastatic thyroid tumors. Each patient came to thyroid surgery without any prior treatment (of any kind). MiXCR reprocessed the PCR reads for TCRdb. The top ten clones hold 9.5% to 12% of a sample with about 15,000 clones, roughly 34% of them seen once. The sample was tumor tissue. The receptors here all came from a male donor with papillary thyroid cancer or a benign thyroid nodule (not recorded which). Some clones in this sample may be carry-over from other donors' samples.

A few counts support this clone. The rearrangement uses TRBV6-6 and TRBJ1-3; no firm D call. V lost 6 bases to trimming and J lost 0 bases, with 12 bases between them. Germline-derived CDR1 and CDR2 are MNHNY and SVGAGI (reference sequence). The CDR3 consists of 15 residues. CDR3 nucleotide sequence: TGTGCCAGCAGGTATACCAGGAACTCTGGAAACACCATATATTTT. This codes for CASRYTRNSGNTIYF.

This clone was detected a few times. This chain links TRBV12-3 or TRBV12-4 with TRBJ1-5; TRBD1 matches at 9 bases. The trim removed 8 bases at V and 2 bases at J, leaving 10 bases unmatched. CDR3 length equals 16 residues. CDR3 sequence reads: CASVLGQGIGNQPQHF. CDR3 nucleotide sequence: TGTGCCAGCGTCCTAGGACAGGGGATAGGCAATCAGCCCCAGCATTTT.

The sample holds a few counts of this clone. The V and J genes are TRBV20-1 and TRBJ2-3; 8 positions agree with TRBD2. Per germline, CDR1 DFQATT and CDR2 SNEGSKA (reference sequence). CDR3 length: 13 residues. Germline trimming cut 5 bases from V and 8 bases from J; bases unmatched to any gene: 9. CDR3 amino acids: CSARPGLEPTQYF. For the CDR3, the DNA is TGCAGTGCTCGTCCGGGACTAGAGCCTACGCAGTATTTT.